The rows below give T cell receptor beta chains drawn from one sample of a study of cytomegalovirus exposure and HLA in healthy donors. TCRdb's copy holds only in-frame clones and misses some; the assay was immunoSEQ multiplex PCR. The sample has more than 110,000 clones, more than 65% seen once. Sequencing input: PBMCs. These receptor sequences come from a woman in her 30s in good health and CMV-seronegative. Each CDR3 is given with its conserved first and last residue. A D gene is named only where the DNA matches it firmly. Expanded clones get a size class; other rows say once, few or many, or leave the size out.

few	TRBD1	TRBV7-2	TRBJ2-3	15	TGTGCCAGCAGCTTTAACCCAGGGGGTTCAGATACGCAGTATTTT	CASSFNPGGSDTQYF
.	TRBD1	TRBV5-6	TRBJ2-7	15	TGTGCCAGCAGCCGACAGGGGGCTACAACCTACGAGCAGTACTTC	CASSRQGATTYEQYF
.	TRBD1	TRBV5-1	TRBJ1-1	14	TGCGCCAGCAGCTTGGAGGTAGGGGGCTTTGAAGCTTTCTTT	CASSLEVGGFEAFF
.	.	TRBV27	TRBJ2-1	11	TGTGCCAGCAGTTTAGGGCATGAGCAGTTCTTC	CASSLGHEQFF
few	.	TRBV27	TRBJ1-5	13	TGTGCCAGCAGCACGACAGAGTATCAGCCCCAGCATTTT	CASSTTEYQPQHF
few	TRBD1	TRBV9	TRBJ2-7	15	TGTGCCAGCAGCGCTGGGACAGGGGCGGCCTACGAGCAGTACTTC	CASSAGTGAAYEQYF
once	TRBD1	TRBV4-2	TRBJ1-1	16	TGTGCCAGCAGCCAAGCGACGACAGGGAGAGGTACTGAAGCTTTCTTT	CASSQATTGRGTEAFF
.	.	TRBV10-3	TRBJ1-5	16	TGTGCCATCAGTGAGGAGACAGGCCTTGAGAATCAGCCCCAGCATTTT	CAISEETGLENQPQHF
once	TRBD2	TRBV7-2	TRBJ2-7	13	TGTGCCAGTAAAGCGGGATCATCCTACGAGCAGTACTTC	CASKAGSSYEQYF
.	.	TRBV5-1	TRBJ2-3	15	TGCGCCAGCAGCTTGTCGATCCAGGGAAGAGATACGCAGTATTTT	CASSLSIQGRDTQYF
once	TRBD1	TRBV6-6	TRBJ1-1	15	TGTGCCAGCAACCGTGACAGGGCTCCGCACACTGAAGCTTTCTTT	CASNRDRAPHTEAFF
few	TRBD1	TRBV6-5	TRBJ2-7	14	TGTGCCAGCCGGAGGACAGGCGGAGCCTACGAGCAGTACTTC	CASRRTGGAYEQYF
.	TRBD1	TRBV5-8	TRBJ1-3	17	TGTGCCAGCAGTCGCTGGGGTGACAGGGGTTCTGGAAACACCATATATTTT	CASSRWGDRGSGNTIYF
.	TRBD1	TRBV29-1	TRBJ1-2	11	TGCAGCGTTGGCGACAGGGGTGGCTACACCTTC	CSVGDRGGYTF